The T cell receptor beta chain described here comes from a study of beta chain features in type 1 diabetes. V was pared by 5 bases and J by 0 bases, with 4 bases of the junction left unmatched. There are 15 residues in the CDR3. The germline V gene has CDR1 SGHVS and CDR2 FQNEAQ. Each population that was sorted was more than 98% pure. This clone was counted only a few times. cDNA synthesis used the whole RNA isolate, giving expressed TCRB sequences. Assay used: immunoSEQ multiplex PCR; TCRdb lists only in-frame clones, some missing. The sample gives under 900,000 clones, roughly a sixth of which show up once; 0.023% is in the top ten.

The sequence was collected from a young woman in good health. The J gene is TRBJ1-1, the V gene TRBV7-8; TRBD1 matches 9 bases. Sequenced: naive CD4+ T cells from blood. CDR3 coding DNA: TGTGCCAGCAGCCTATGGGACAGGGTGAACACTGAAGCTTTCTTT. Residues: CASSLWDRVNTEAFF.